The present T cell receptor beta chain was sequenced within a study of monozygotic twins with inflammatory bowel disease. TCRdb reanalyzed the 5' RACE reads, giving one entry per CDR3 protein sequence and no DNA. The sample includes 300,000 to 450,000 distinct CDR3 sequences. CDR1 and CDR2 (germline): MNHNS, SASEGT. The length of the CDR3 is 14 residues. This clonotype originated in a human donor with ulcerative colitis or Crohn's disease, or a healthy co-twin of an affected twin (not recorded which). The sample consisted of blood. V is TRBV6-1 and J is TRBJ1-1. CDR3 protein: CASSAHSLNTEAFF.